The 13 T cell receptor beta chains below come from one sample, sequenced in a study of identical twins. In TCRdb, the 5' RACE reads were re-called with MiXCR into one record per CDR3 protein. The sample holds under 800,000 distinct CDR3 sequences, less than 25% seen once. These same data were also listed under a study on T cells expressing NK-cell markers.

The source material was PBMCs. All receptors come from a woman under 30 in good health.

The chain combines TRBV20-1 with TRBJ1-1, with TRBD1 matching over 8 bases. This CDR3 has 15 residues. Germline-derived CDR1 and CDR2 are DFQATT and SNEGSKA (reference sequence). J gave up 4 bases and V 4 bases, and 11 bases lay outside the gene matches. In DNA form, the CDR3 reads TGCAGTGCTACCCGAACCGGGACAGGCACCACTGAAGCTTTCTTT. This sequence encodes CSATRTGTGTTEAFF.

The chain carries TRBV5-1 and TRBJ2-1; TRBD1 aligns across 10 bases. The ends lost 0 bases at V and 7 bases at J; junction bases unmatched: 7. Germline lookup yields CDR1 SGHRS and CDR2 YFSETQ. The CDR3 is 16 residues long. CDR3 sequence reads: CASSLAVGQGVNEQFF. In DNA form, the CDR3 reads TGCGCCAGCAGCTTGGCAGTCGGACAGGGGGTGAATGAGCAGTTCTTC.

This chain joins TRBV12-3 or TRBV12-4 and TRBJ2-5, with TRBD2 identical over 14 bases. The V and J ends lost 2 bases and 5 bases, in that order; junction bases with no gene match: 7. The CDR3 sequence is 17 residues long. The CDR3 reads CASSLSTSGRGRETQYF. CDR3 in DNA: TGTGCCAGCAGTTTATCGACTAGCGGGAGGGGACGGGAGACCCAGTACTTC.

This chain links TRBV12-3 or TRBV12-4 with TRBJ1-2, with 8 bases matching TRBD1. The trim removed 3 bases at V and 1 base at J, leaving 4 bases unmatched. This CDR3 spans 15 amino acids. The chain's CDR3 is CASSLGQADNYGYTF. CDR3 in DNA: TGTGCCAGCAGTTTGGGACAGGCAGATAACTATGGCTACACCTTC.

The chain links TRBV18 to TRBJ1-1; D perhaps matches TRBD1 (5 bases). Germline CDR1 and CDR2: KGHSH and LQKENI. This CDR3 spans 15 amino acids. Trimming pared 2 bases from V and 10 bases from J, leaving 20 bases between. The CDR3 loop reads CASSPSLGQADGAFF. The CDR3 DNA reads TGTGCCAGCTCACCATCTCTGGGGCAGGCAGACGGAGCTTTCTTT.

This clonotype was seen repeatedly, ten times or more. The chain employs TRBV20-1 and TRBJ2-1; D is perhaps TRBD2 (5 bases). The CDR3 runs 15 residues. Trimming took off 6 bases at V and 4 bases at J, with 19 bases between the two ends. In germline, CDR1 is DFQATT, CDR2 SNEGSKA (reference sequence). The CDR3 DNA sequence: TGCAGTGCCCCTATACTAGGAGGTTGGTACAATGAGCAGTTCTTC. Translation: CSAPILGGWYNEQFF.

The chain uses TRBV20-1 and TRBJ2-2; D is undetermined. V was trimmed by 7 bases and J by 7 bases, leaving 16 bases between them. This CDR3 spans 13 amino acids. CDR1 is DFQATT, CDR2 SNEGSKA, per germline (reference sequence). CDR3 region: CSVRSEHYGELFF. The CDR3 DNA reads TGCAGTGTCAGATCGGAGCACTACGGGGAGCTGTTTTTT.

The chain carries TRBV20-1 and TRBJ2-5; a weak D match, TRBD2 (7 bases). Germline V gene lookup returns CDR1 DFQATT and CDR2 SNEGSKA (reference sequence). The CDR3 is made up of 16 amino acids. The ends were cut back, 6 bases at V and 4 bases at J, with 24 bases in the middle. The CDR3 spells CSAGPGGGRVRETQYF. CDR3 bases: TGCAGTGCCGGCCCGGGGGGCGGGAGAGTACGAGAGACCCAGTACTTC.

The chain recombines TRBV3-1 with TRBJ2-2; D is uncertain. Trimming removed 7 bases from V and 0 bases from J, with 9 bases in between. Germline values: CDR1 LGHDT, CDR2 YNNKEL (reference sequence). CDR3 length: 14 residues. CDR3 DNA sequence: TGTGCCAGCACTGGACGCGCGAACACCGGGGAGCTGTTTTTT. Its protein is CASTGRANTGELFF.

The genes are TRBV3-1 and TRBJ2-1, with D perhaps matching TRBD1 or TRBD2 (5 bases each). The CDR3 sequence is 17 residues long. The germline V gene has CDR1 LGHDT and CDR2 YNNKEL (reference sequence). V was trimmed by 3 bases and J by 6 bases, leaving 21 bases between them. DNA for the CDR3: TGTGCCAGCAGCCACTCCGGGACCCCCCGCCAGGGCAATGAGCAGTTCTTC. Amino acids: CASSHSGTPRQGNEQFF.

This clonotype has more than one count but fewer than ten. The CDR3 coding sequence is TGTGCCACCAGCCTTGGGGGAGGAGAGACCCAGTACTTC. Translation gives CATSLGGGETQYF. This chain connects TRBV24-1 to TRBJ2-5, with D possibly TRBD2 on 6 matching bases. The V end was cut by 7 bases, the J end by 4 bases, with 12 bases between. This CDR3 region has 13 residues. Germline V CDR1 and CDR2: KGHDR, SFDVKD.

The chain recombines TRBV18 with TRBJ2-5; 9 bases align to TRBD1. CDR1 KGHSH and CDR2 LQKENI come from the germline V gene. V lost 3 bases and J lost 1; bases outside the gene matches: 6. The CDR3 is 16 amino acids. The CDR3 nucleotides are TGTGCCAGCTCACCTCGGGACAGGGAGGTCCAAGAGACCCAGTACTTC. Its protein product is CASSPRDREVQETQYF.

The rearrangement uses TRBV7-2 and TRBJ2-3; 11 nucleotides agree with TRBD2. V was clipped by 3 bases and J by 1 base; unmatched bases: 3. This CDR3 has 16 residues. Germline CDR1 and CDR2: SGHTA and FQGNSA. In nucleotides, the CDR3 is TGTGCCAGCAGCTTGACTAGCGGGATGGGCACAGATACGCAGTATTTT. This sequence encodes CASSLTSGMGTDTQYF.